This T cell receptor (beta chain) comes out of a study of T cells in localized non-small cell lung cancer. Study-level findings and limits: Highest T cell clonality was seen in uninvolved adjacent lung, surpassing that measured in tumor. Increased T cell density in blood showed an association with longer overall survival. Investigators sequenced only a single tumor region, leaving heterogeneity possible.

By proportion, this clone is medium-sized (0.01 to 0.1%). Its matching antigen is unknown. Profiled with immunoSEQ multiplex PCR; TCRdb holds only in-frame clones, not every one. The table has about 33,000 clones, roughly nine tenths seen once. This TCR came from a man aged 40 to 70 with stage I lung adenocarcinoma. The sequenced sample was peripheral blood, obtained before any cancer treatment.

This CDR3 is CAIRDRGFDQPQHF. CDR3 sequence (DNA): TGTGCCATCAGGGACAGGGGGTTTGATCAGCCCCAGCATTTT. The V and J genes are TRBV10-3 and TRBJ1-5; 10 nucleotides agree with TRBD1. V dropped 6 bases and J dropped 5; count of bases not matched to a gene: 4. The germline V gene encodes CDR1 ENHRY and CDR2 SYGVKD. CDR3 length: 14 residues.